The 5 T cell receptor beta chains reported below all come from one sample, sequenced in a study of CD8+ T cells in alopecia areata. Extraction and reverse transcription of RNA yielded cDNA as the sequencing template. The data were produced by immunoSEQ multiplex PCR, yet TCRdb's version contains in-frame clones alone and is incomplete. The table shows 130,000 to 150,000 clones, with 62% occurring only once. Input material: CD8+ T cells sorted from blood. Receptors were obtained from a human donor in good health.

This clone turned up a few times. The gene calls are TRBV30 and TRBJ2-7; D may correspond to TRBD1 or TRBD2 (7 bases each). The length of the CDR3 is 16 residues. V lost 4 bases and J lost 5, with 24 bases in between. Germline CDR1 GTSNPN, CDR2 SVGIG (reference sequence). The CDR3 sequence: CAWKGAGELLVHEQYF. Written as DNA, the CDR3 is TGTGCCTGGAAGGGGGCGGGAGAACTCCTTGTGCACGAGCAGTACTTC.

This clone showed up just a few times. The chain carries TRBV29-1 and TRBJ2-7, with 13 bases aligning to TRBD2. V lost 3 bases, J lost 6 bases, and 5 bases stayed unmatched. Per the germline V gene, CDR1 is SQVTM and CDR2 is ANQGSEA. CDR3 length equals 14 residues. The CDR3 sequence is CSVEGLAGIGEQYF. In DNA, the CDR3 is TGCAGCGTTGAGGGACTAGCGGGAATCGGCGAGCAGTACTTC.

There are a few counts of this clone. The rearrangement joins TRBV7-9 to TRBJ2-7, with TRBD2 identical over 12 bases. The CDR3 length is 16 residues. Trimming at V came to 1 base and at J to 7 bases, leaving 8 bases not matched to a gene. Germline V gene sequence: CDR1 SEHNR, CDR2 FQNEAQ (reference sequence). The CDR3 coding sequence is TGTGCCAGCAGCTTAGGGCCTAGCGGGAGGGCCCGGGAGCAGTACTTC. It specifies CASSLGPSGRAREQYF. Complete variable domain (other parts from reference TRBV7-9 and TRBJ2-7): DTGVSQNPRHKITKRGQNVTFRCDPISEHNRLYWYRQTLGQGPEFLTYFQNEAQLEKSRLLSDRFSAERPKGSFSTLEIQRTEQGDSAMYLCASSLGPSGRAREQYFGPGTRLTVT.

The chain recombines TRBV6-5 with TRBJ2-2; TRBD1 aligns across 9 bases. The V gene end was trimmed by 5 bases and the J gene end by 7 bases; junction bases not matched to a gene: 8. The CDR3 spans 15 residues. From germline, CDR1 is MNHEY and CDR2 SVGAGI. The CDR3 bases are TGTGCCAGCAGTGGCCGGGACAGGGCTGTCGGGGAGCTGTTTTTT. Translation: CASSGRDRAVGELFF.

V gene TRBV6-5 combines with J gene TRBJ1-2; 8 nucleotides agree with TRBD1. CDR3 length: 16 amino acids. Germline trimming cut 2 bases from V and 3 bases from J; bases unmatched to any gene: 8. The V gene's germline CDR1 is MNHEY and CDR2 SVGAGI. This CDR3 reads CASSYNRGSGDYGYTF. The CDR3, as DNA: TGTGCCAGCAGTTACAACAGGGGGTCTGGGGACTATGGCTACACCTTC.